The present T cell receptor beta chain was sequenced within a study of blood T cell repertoires in COVID-19. Study-level background: COVID-19 samples from acute and convalescent phases originated in the United States, Italy and Spain. Sources were T cells, B-cell-depleted T cells, or PBMCs; the material itself was cDNA or gDNA.

Germline-derived CDR1 and CDR2 are SNHLY and FYNNEI. This CDR3 comprises 20 residues. Trimming left V 4 bases short and J 0 bases short, with 25 bases between. In the source study's methods: Nucleated cell number was recorded as an estimate derived from reference gene primer amplification. Sequencing was performed with immunoSEQ multiplex PCR; in TCRdb, only in-frame clones are kept and a portion is missing. From that table come the V and J calls and clone size; the DNA was used to work out D and trimming. The table lists 100,000 or so clones, more than 85% of them singletons. The receptor was derived from a human donor with active COVID-19. The donor label of this sample is uncertain. The sample was peripheral blood. The V and J genes are TRBV2 and TRBJ1-5; TRBD1 might be the D (5 bases). Written as DNA, the CDR3 is TGTGCCAGCAGTGTTGAATGGGGCAGCGGGACCCTTTATAGCAATCAGCCCCAGCATTTT. It encodes CASSVEWGSGTLYSNQPQHF.